The source of this T cell receptor (beta chain) is a study of cytomegalovirus exposure and HLA in healthy donors. Findings of the study overall: Rarity characterized most TCR sequences, yet some public TCRs appeared in many donors. Later work found that TCR association rates differed between HLA loci; DRB1 had the most and HLA-C the fewest.

The germline CDR1 and CDR2 sequences are SGHNT and YYREEE (reference sequence). This CDR3 has 17 residues. Trimming took 4 bases from V and 3 from J, leaving 19 bases between them. When sampled, the donors appeared nominally healthy, though they likely had unrecorded immune exposures. With 60 Vbeta and 13 Jbeta primers, the PCR was carried out. Generated by immunoSEQ multiplex PCR, the TCRdb table keeps only in-frame clones and is missing some. The table lists 150,000 or so clones, roughly 80% of them singletons. Concerning this clone: Its antigen is undetermined.

This TCR was recovered from a man aged 35-49 years in good health and CMV-seropositive. The genes are TRBV5-4 and TRBJ2-2; D may be TRBD1 (6 bases). What was sequenced was PBMCs. The DNA for the CDR3 is TGTGCCAGCAGCAGACAGCCCGGGACACTATACACCGGGGAGCTGTTTTTT. Translating gives CASSRQPGTLYTGELFF.